This T cell receptor (beta chain) came from a study of blood T cell repertoires in COVID-19. Profiled with immunoSEQ multiplex PCR; TCRdb holds only in-frame clones, not every one. The sample has 250,000 to 300,000 clones; around 84% are singletons. This CDR3 has 12 amino acids. V dropped 8 bases and J dropped 5 bases, with 12 bases sitting between them. Germline values: CDR1 MDHEN, CDR2 SYDVKM. The specimen sequenced was PBMCs or T cells enriched from blood (not recorded which). The V gene is TRBV28, the J gene TRBJ1-2; D is unresolved. The source of this sequence is a man aged 25-45 years with acute COVID-19. This CDR3 is CASSAEVYGYTF. As DNA, the CDR3 is TGTGCCAGCTCAGCGGAGGTTTATGGCTACACCTTC.